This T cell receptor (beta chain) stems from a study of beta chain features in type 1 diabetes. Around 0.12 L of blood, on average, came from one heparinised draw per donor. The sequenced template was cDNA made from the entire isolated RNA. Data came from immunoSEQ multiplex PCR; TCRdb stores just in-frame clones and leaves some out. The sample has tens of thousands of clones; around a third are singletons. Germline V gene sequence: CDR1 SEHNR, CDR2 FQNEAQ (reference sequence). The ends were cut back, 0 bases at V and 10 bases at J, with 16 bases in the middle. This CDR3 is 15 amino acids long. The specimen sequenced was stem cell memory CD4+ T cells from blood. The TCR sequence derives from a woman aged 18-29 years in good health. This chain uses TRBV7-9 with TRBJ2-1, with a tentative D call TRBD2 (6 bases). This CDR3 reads CASSLAGTGSAEQFF. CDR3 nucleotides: TGTGCCAGCAGCTTAGCCGGGACTGGCTCGGCCGAGCAGTTCTTC.